This TCR beta chain was captured in a study of T cell responses to AZD1222 COVID-19 vaccine. Pooled together were second doses at about 4 or about 12 weeks. V was trimmed by 6 bases and J by 6 bases, leaving 21 bases between them. Germline-derived CDR1 and CDR2 are SEHNR and FQNEAQ (reference sequence). This CDR3 is 15 amino acids long. Profiling relied on immunoSEQ multiplex PCR, and the TCRdb table lists in-frame clones only, not all of them. The repertoire has approximately 150,000 clones, roughly 94% of them found once; the top ten carry 4.5% to 5.5%. General study results and limits: The study found vaccine-associated CD4 TCRs spanning spike, dominant at 160-218 and 743-854. Close to half of spike-specific TCRs reportedly recognize unmutated variant regions. Clonal diversity was possibly underestimated, and white British individuals and females predominated among donors.

This clone has only a few counts. The antigen remains unidentified. The TCR sequence derives from an adult who received the AZD1222 COVID-19 vaccine. The chain carries TRBV7-9 and TRBJ2-7; TRBD1 might be the D (7 bases). The sample here was peripheral blood, taken 28 days after the second AZD1222 dose. CDR3 nucleotide sequence: TGTGCCAGCAGAGACCGGGACAGTCCGGGGGTCGAGCAGTACTTC. Translation: CASRDRDSPGVEQYF.